The clone carrying this TCR beta chain was counted many times. Its antigen is currently unknown. The CDR3 runs to 16 residues. Germline values: CDR1 LNHNV, CDR2 YYDKDF (reference sequence). Trimming pared 5 bases from V and 4 bases from J, leaving 20 bases between. The record originates from a study of neurological immune-mediated disorders. Study context: Multiple sclerosis patients numbered some 35, of whom around 30 were relapsing-remitting and 3 secondary progressive.

Every sequencing run produced over 160 million TCR-beta sequences, and the sequences from any one run covered 15-18 subjects. Each CDR3 protein gets one entry after TCRdb re-called the 5' RACE reads with MiXCR. There are some 120,000 distinct CDR3 sequences in the sample; roughly 3.4% occur only once, and over 1% lies in the top ten. General study points: The greatest TCR clonal expansion appeared in HTLV-1-associated myelopathy and the smallest, falling below healthy controls, in multiple sclerosis.

The unsorted libraries originated from 2 million PBMCs kept at -80 C. Sequenced: PBMCs. The J gene is TRBJ2-5, the V gene TRBV15, with D perhaps given as TRBD1 or TRBD2 (7 bases each). The receptor comes from a young woman with multiple sclerosis. In nucleotides, the CDR3 is TGTGCCACCAGCTCAGACGGCCAGGGGGGGTCAGAGACCCAGTACTTC. Translation gives CATSSDGQGGSETQYF.